This T cell receptor (beta chain) was captured in a study of T cells in Graves' hyperthyroidism and ophthalmopathy. Study findings and constraints: Appearing also in blood were most of the thyroid clonotypes expanded above 0.001.

TCR beta CDR3 region amplification was performed from RNA transcripts. First-round RT-PCR of the TCR CDR3 relied on the HTBI primer set. In TCRdb, the multiplex PCR reads were re-called with MiXCR into one record per CDR3 protein. The table includes about 290,000 distinct CDR3 sequences, 13% detected once. This clonotype showed up many times. Its antigen is unidentified. This sequence was found in a woman in her 30s with Graves' hyperthyroidism that later progressed to Graves' ophthalmopathy. The specimen was blood.

The CDR3 coding sequence is TGTGCCAGCAGGCGGGACAAAAAGACCCAGTACTTC. This gives the protein CASRRDKKTQYF. The V gene is TRBV28, the J gene TRBJ2-5; D might be TRBD1 or TRBD2, each matching 6 bases. The germline V gene has CDR1 MDHEN and CDR2 SYDVKM. CDR3 length equals 12 residues. Trimming left V 6 bases short and J 6 bases short, with 11 bases between.